The clone carrying this T cell receptor (beta chain) was found a few times. Its cognate antigen is unknown. TCRdb re-called the 5' RACE reads with MiXCR, one entry per CDR3 protein. The data hold about 560,000 distinct CDR3 sequences, with about 20% observed a single time. This sample stems from a study of T-cell memory formation after mild COVID-19. Study-wide context: There were largely donor-specific TCR clusters. Overall study findings and caveats: There were some responding clones in pre-infection memory, which suggested that cross-reactive memory had joined.

The V gene lost 3 bases and the J gene lost 0 bases, with 12 bases spanning the gap. Germline V gives CDR1 SGDLS, CDR2 YYNGEE. CDR3 length: 15 amino acids. V usage is TRBV9 and J usage is TRBJ1-2, with TRBD1 as a possible D gene (6 bases). The sample comprised PBMCs or a T cell subset sorted from them (not recorded which). The TCR originated in an adult woman who had mild COVID-19 (a few samples of this study predate the infection). Cell type and time point are not known. CDR3 coding DNA: TGTGCCAGCAGCGAACAGGGCTTCGCTAACTATGGCTACACCTTC. Residues: CASSEQGFANYGYTF.